This T cell receptor (beta chain) came from a study of blood T cell repertoires in COVID-19. Original data processing: Cell counts per sample came from amplifying reference gene primers. This table comes from immunoSEQ multiplex PCR, and its TCRdb copy is limited to in-frame clones, with some not included. D and trimming were read from the DNA, whereas the V and J calls and clone size are those reported in that table. Of about 150,000 clones listed, around 85% are singletons. Residents of around 24 US areas, aged about 18 to 95 years, made up the participants. Participant-given clinical history determined each cohort assignment. The germline CDR1 and CDR2 sequences are KGHDR and SFDVKD. The CDR3 has 17 amino acids. V dropped 4 bases and J dropped 1 base, with 16 bases sitting between them.

The chain employs TRBV24-1 and TRBJ1-5; D perhaps matches TRBD1 (6 bases). Specimen: PBMCs or T cells enriched from blood (not recorded which). This TCR was sampled from a man over 45 who had recovered from COVID-19. The CDR3: CATSDHRDTSSNQPQHF. The CDR3, as DNA: TGTGCCACCAGTGACCACCGGGACACCTCAAGCAATCAGCCCCAGCATTTT.